The present T cell receptor beta chain was sequenced within a study of cytomegalovirus exposure and HLA in healthy donors. Study results and limitations: Apparent HLA restriction characterized most CMV-associated TCR beta chains in a later analysis.

Concerning this clone itself: No antigen is known for it.

Unmatched junction bases numbered 10, after V lost 2 bases and J lost 4 bases. The germline gives CDR1 MDHEN, CDR2 SYDVKM. This CDR3 is built from 16 residues. PCR employed 60 Vbeta and 13 Jbeta primers. Profiled with immunoSEQ multiplex PCR; TCRdb holds only in-frame clones, not every one. This sample has 100,000 or so clones, with 75% to 90% found just once. This cohort consisted of healthy bone marrow donors. These donors counted as nominally healthy when sampled, but unrecorded immune exposures were likely. The specimen sequenced was PBMCs. This chain joins TRBV28 and TRBJ2-7; TRBD1 agrees at 8 bases. The origin of this receptor is a man aged 35 to 55 in good health and CMV-seronegative. CDR3 residues: CASSLPSGQVGYEQYF. The CDR3 DNA reads TGTGCCAGCAGTTTACCTTCGGGACAGGTCGGTTACGAGCAGTACTTC.